This T cell receptor (beta chain) was identified during a study of lung T cells in sarcoidosis with Löfgren's syndrome. MiXCR was run by TCRdb on the reads, yielding one entry per CDR3 protein. The sample records roughly 19,000 distinct CDR3 sequences, 20% to 25% being singletons. This clonotype was seen ten or more times. In germline, CDR1 is LGHNA, CDR2 YSLEER. The CDR3 is 13 amino acids. Trimming left V 0 bases short and J 5 bases short, with 7 bases between. The source is a human donor with sarcoidosis (Löfgren's syndrome or another form), or a control subject (not recorded which). Sequenced: CD4+ T cells from PBMCs. The chain carries TRBV4-3 and TRBJ2-5; D gene uncertain. In DNA form, the CDR3 reads TGCGCCAGCAGCCAAGAGATATATGAGACCCAGTACTTC. As protein: CASSQEIYETQYF.